This TCR beta chain was identified during a study of spatial heterogeneity in lung cancer (dated by TCRdb to about 2019). For the study in its entirety: Beta-chain transcripts were consistently detected in greater numbers than alpha-chain transcripts, which likely reflects a higher abundance of beta-chain transcripts. In the raw uncorrected reads, each unique combination of TCR and UMI appeared on average more than ten times. In non-small cell lung cancer, the study made a quantitative comparison of TCR alpha and beta repertoires among multiple tumor regions, matched nontumor lung and blood. Nonsynonymous mutation counts, determined by whole-exome sequencing of tumor tissue, were related to features of the TCR repertoire. Both alpha and beta chains were TCR-sequenced in approximately 220 tumor regions, some 64 matched nontumor lung samples and roughly 50 PBMC samples obtained at surgery. The investigation overall reported the following: Confirming at a functional level the hypothesis that regional TCRs recognize regional mutations was considered to require additional single-cell paired TCR alpha and beta sequencing. Ubiquitous expanded tumor TCRs were detected in blood more often at tumor resection than at routine follow-up.

Receptor libraries were prepared by 5' RACE. TCRdb names NextSeq 500 as the instrument used. In the TCR library protocol, a unique molecular identifier was attached to each TCR cDNA molecule so that PCR and sequencing errors could be corrected. In the authors' own workflow: TCR identification, UMI-based error correction and CDR3 extraction were performed with Decombinator tools. TCRs above a frequency of 2 per 1,000, corresponding to the top 1% of the tumor frequency distribution, were defined as expanded. Renyi diversity was calculated using the R vegan package after each repertoire was subsampled 100 times to 5,000 TCRs. CDR3 similarity networks were built from amino acid triplet string-kernel similarity, connecting CDR3s with pairwise similarity above 0.82. Using fastp at Q25 and MiXCR, TCRdb reprocessed the public reads and kept productive beta chains. Rows with one shared CDR3 protein collapse into an entry with the most common genes and DNA. TCRdb's processing, not the authors' own work, is the source of the V and J calls. A total of 89,000 or so distinct CDR3 sequences appear in this sample, approximately 20% of them only once. The ten largest clones capture around 6.6% of the sample.

As for this clonotype: No antigen is known for it. Base qualities are not recorded, but no much larger clone differs from it by a single base.

The time point tag for this specimen amounts to: sample taken at primary tumor resection. For TCR sequencing, whole RNA was extracted from tumor and nontumor lung tissue, or from cryopreserved PBMC samples, and no cell sorting was done. Samples were obtained from approximately 72 patients with early-stage, untreated non-small cell lung cancer from the lung TRACERx cohort. Only patients for whom sufficient RNA was available from at least two tumor regions were selected for TCR sequencing. Trimming takes 5 bases off V and 1 base off J; junction bases not matched to a gene: 7. The CDR3 covers 15 residues, taking in both the cysteine and the phenylalanine. Here the CDR3 DNA is all that survives: 45 bases in frame from base 1. Taken from the germline V gene, the CDR1 and CDR2 loops are MDHEN and SYDVKM.

Sequencing used PBMCs, obtained at surgery. The clonotype comes from a male donor with early-stage non-small cell lung cancer. The sequence joins TRBV28 to TRBJ2-5, and TRBD1 matches 7 of the central bases. CDR3 region: CASSPPAGGQETQYF. The DNA sequence is TGTGCCAGCAGTCCCCCGGCAGGGGGCCAAGAGACCCAGTACTTC.